These 5 T cell receptor beta chains were sequenced from one sample in a study of OX40 agonist ivuxolimab in advanced cancers. Sequencing was performed with immunoSEQ multiplex PCR; in TCRdb, only in-frame clones are kept and a portion is missing. This table holds 90,000 to 100,000 clones, 89% found once. This specimen was CD4+ or CD8+ T cells sorted from blood, taken in a trial of the OX40 agonist ivuxolimab. The receptors shown here come from an adult with an advanced solid tumor such as melanoma, head and neck, liver or kidney cancer.

This chain connects TRBV11-1 to TRBJ2-2; tentatively, D is TRBD2 (6 bases). Germline-derived CDR1 and CDR2 are SGHAT and FQDESV (reference sequence). The CDR3 consists of 16 residues. The V end lost 4 bases, the J end lost 0 bases, and 12 bases lay between the germline ends. Written as DNA, the CDR3 is TGTGCCAGCAGCTCGGACCGACTAGCGAACACCGGGGAGCTGTTTTTT. Its protein product is CASSSDRLANTGELFF.

The gene calls are TRBV6-1 and TRBJ2-7, with 8 positions matching TRBD2. Germline CDR1 reads MNHNS; CDR2 reads SASEGT. There are 13 residues in the CDR3. Trimming removed 7 bases from V and 2 bases from J; junction bases left unmatched: 4. In DNA form, the CDR3 reads TGTGCCAGCAAATTAGCGGGAACCTACGAGCAGTACTTC. The encoded protein is CASKLAGTYEQYF.

V and J are TRBV18 and TRBJ2-3; TRBD2 is a possible D gene (6 bases). Looked up from germline, CDR1 is KGHSH and CDR2 is LQKENI. This CDR3 spans 16 amino acids. V dropped 3 bases and J dropped 8 bases, with 21 bases sitting between them. The chain's CDR3 is CASSPAQTSLSSTQYF. For the CDR3, the DNA is TGTGCCAGCTCACCCGCTCAGACTAGTCTGAGCAGTACGCAGTATTTT.

The CDR3 reads CAISYLGVNTGELFF. The CDR3, as DNA: TGTGCCATCAGTTACTTGGGGGTGAACACCGGGGAGCTGTTTTTT. The chain joins TRBV10-3 to TRBJ2-2, with D possibly being TRBD1 or TRBD2 (5 bases each). Germline assignment: CDR1 ENHRY and CDR2 SYGVKD. The germline V and J ends were trimmed by 5 bases and 1 base, with 11 bases remaining between them. The CDR3 is 15 amino acids.

V is TRBV27 and J is TRBJ2-5, with D possibly matching TRBD1 (5 bases). V shed 6 bases and J shed 2 bases, with 13 bases lying between them. The CDR3 sequence is 14 residues long. Germline V gives CDR1 MNHEY, CDR2 SMNVEV (reference sequence). The CDR3 sequence: CASRRSRTQETQYF. CDR3 coding DNA: TGTGCCAGCAGAAGGTCGCGGACACAAGAGACCCAGTACTTC.